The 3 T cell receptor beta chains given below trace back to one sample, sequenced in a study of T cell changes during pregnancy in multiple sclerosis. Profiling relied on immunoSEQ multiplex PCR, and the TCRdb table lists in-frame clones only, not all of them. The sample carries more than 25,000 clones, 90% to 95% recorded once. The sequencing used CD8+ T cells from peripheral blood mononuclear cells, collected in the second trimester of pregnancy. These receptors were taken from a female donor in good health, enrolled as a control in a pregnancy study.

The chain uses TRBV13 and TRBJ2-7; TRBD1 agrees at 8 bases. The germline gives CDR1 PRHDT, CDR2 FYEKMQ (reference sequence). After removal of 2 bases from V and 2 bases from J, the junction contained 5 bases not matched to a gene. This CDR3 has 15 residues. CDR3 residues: CASSLQGARTYEQYF. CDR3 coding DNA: TGTGCCAGCAGCTTACAGGGGGCGCGGACCTACGAGCAGTACTTC.

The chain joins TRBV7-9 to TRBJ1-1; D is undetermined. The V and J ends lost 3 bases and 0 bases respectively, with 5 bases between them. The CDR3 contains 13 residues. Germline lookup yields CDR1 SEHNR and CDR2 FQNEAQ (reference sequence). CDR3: CASSLSVNTEAFF. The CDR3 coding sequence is TGTGCCAGCAGCTTGTCTGTGAACACTGAAGCTTTCTTT.

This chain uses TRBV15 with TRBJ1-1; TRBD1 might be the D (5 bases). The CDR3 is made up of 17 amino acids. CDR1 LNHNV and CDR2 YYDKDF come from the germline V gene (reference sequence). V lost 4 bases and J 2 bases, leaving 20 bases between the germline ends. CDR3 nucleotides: TGTGCCACCAGCAATCGGGGGGTCTGGGGGGGAAACACTGAAGCTTTCTTT. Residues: CATSNRGVWGGNTEAFF.